Shown below are 8 T cell receptor beta chains from a single sample sequenced in a study of CD8 T cells in ankylosing spondylitis (TCRdb year 2017). Libraries came from 5' RACE. The sequencer was an Illumina HiSeq 2500. TCRdb trimmed public reads at Q25 via fastp, called clones via MiXCR and kept in-frame beta chains. Each record represents a unique CDR3 protein, reported with the most common genes and DNA among its rows. A total of a few hundred thousand distinct CDR3 sequences appear in this sample, 20% to 25% of them only once. The ten largest clones take up 13% of the sample. Sequenced sample: blood, either unsorted or a sorted T cell fraction (not recorded which). These receptors were collected from a male donor with ankylosing spondylitis or in good health (not recorded which).

J is TRBJ2-5 and V is TRBV27; D perhaps matches TRBD1 (8 bases). Trimming took 8 bases from V and 5 from J, leaving 15 bases between them. The germline CDR1 and CDR2 sequences are MNHEY and SMNVEV (reference sequence). This CDR3 spans 13 amino acids. The CDR3 reads CASAQGGPETQYF. CDR3 in DNA: TGTGCCAGCGCACAGGGGGGGCCTGAGACCCAGTACTTC.

This clonotype has only a few counts. The rearrangement links TRBV6-2 or TRBV6-3 to TRBJ1-2; D ambiguous. The CDR3 covers 13 residues. Looked up from germline, CDR1 is MNHEY and CDR2 is SVGEGT. V was pared by 5 bases and J by 7 bases, with 14 bases between. The CDR3 DNA reads as TGTGCCAGCAGTAACCGGCCCCTATCTGGCTACACCTTC. Its translation is CASSNRPLSGYTF.

The J gene is TRBJ2-3, the V gene TRBV19; weak D call: TRBD2 (5 bases). V lost 1 base, J lost 2 bases, and 13 bases lay in between. Per germline, CDR1 LNHDA and CDR2 SQIVND (reference sequence). This CDR3 is built from 16 residues. The CDR3 region is CASSIGAQRTTDTQYF. The CDR3 DNA sequence: TGTGCCAGTAGTATAGGGGCCCAGCGGACCACAGATACGCAGTATTTT. Filled out from reference TRBV19 and TRBJ2-3, the complete variable domain reads DGGITQSPKYLFRKEGQNVTLSCEQNLNHDAMYWYRQDPGQGLRLIYYSQIVNDFQKGDIAEGYSVSREKKESFPLTVTSAQKNPTAFYLCASSIGAQRTTDTQYFGPGTRLTVL.

At least ten counts were recorded for this clonotype. At one boundary the junction diverges from the germline segment, which might be a read error. The chain joins TRBV5-6 to TRBJ2-5, with D tentatively TRBD2 (5 bases). Germline CDR1 reads SGHDT; CDR2 reads YYEEEE. The CDR3 is made up of 13 amino acids. The CDR3 DNA is TGTGCCAGCAGTTTGGCTGGCGGGGAGACCCAGTACTTC. It codes for CASSLAGGETQYF.

This clonotype came up a few times. V is TRBV12-3 or TRBV12-4 and J is TRBJ2-5, with D hard to call. CDR3 length: 15 amino acids. V was shortened by 2 bases and J by 2 bases, with 12 bases between the two germline ends. The CDR3, as DNA: TGTGCCAGCAGTTTATTAGGTCAAAAACAAGAGACCCAGTACTTC. Translating gives CASSLLGQKQETQYF.

This clonotype was detected a few times. The rearrangement joins TRBV5-1 to TRBJ2-5, with unresolved D. This CDR3 comprises 15 residues. Germline CDR1 is SGHRS and CDR2 is YFSETQ. Trimming left V 2 bases short and J 2 bases short, with 13 bases between. CDR3 coding DNA: TGCGCCAGCAGCTTCCTGACGAGCCCTCAAGAGACCCAGTACTTC. Translation gives CASSFLTSPQETQYF.

This clonotype was counted between two and nine times. V and J are TRBV14 and TRBJ2-4, with D uncertain. Germline lookup yields CDR1 SGHDN and CDR2 FVKESK. The CDR3 covers 11 residues. The V end lost 1 base, the J end lost 10 bases, and 5 bases lay between the germline ends. CDR3 DNA sequence: TGTGCCAGCAGCCAAGGGTATATTCAGTACTTC. Amino acid sequence: CASSQGYIQYF.

With regard to this clonotype: An end of the junction does not agree with germline; a read error may underlie this. The chain uses TRBV19 and TRBJ2-1; D is possibly TRBD1 (5 bases). The CDR3 length is 13 residues. Germline V gene sequence: CDR1 LNHDA, CDR2 SQIVND (reference sequence). The CDR3 loop is CASSITGYNEQSF. CDR3 in DNA: TGTGCCAGTAGTATTACAGGTTACAATGAGCAGTCCTTC. Full variable domain (outside the CDR3, taken from reference TRBV19 and TRBJ2-1): DGGITQSPKYLFRKEGQNVTLSCEQNLNHDAMYWYRQDPGQGLRLIYYSQIVNDFQKGDIAEGYSVSREKKESFPLTVTSAQKNPTAFYLCASSITGYNEQSFGPGTRLTVL.